The source of this TCR beta chain is a study of T-cell memory formation after mild COVID-19. Study-wide results and caveats: Contracting CD8+ clones were enriched in EMRA, CD4+ mainly in CM and EM. Clonal second-wave expansions that peaked on day 37 had unconfirmed SARS-CoV-2 specificity.

Researchers used 5'RACE with constant-segment primers to make TCR alpha and TCR beta cDNA libraries that carry sample barcodes and UMIs. MiXCR, applied by TCRdb to the 5' RACE reads, yields one record per CDR3 protein. The sample contains about 400,000 distinct CDR3 sequences, approximately 24% of which appear only once. This clonotype was picked up a small number of times. Antigen specificity is unknown. V shed 1 base and J 3 bases; nucleotides not matched to a gene: 17. This CDR3 has 19 residues. Germline lookup yields CDR1 LGHDT and CDR2 YNNKEL (reference sequence). This clonotype was obtained from an adult woman who had mild COVID-19 (a few samples of this study predate the infection). Cell type and time point are not known. This chain uses TRBV3-1 with TRBJ1-1, with 7 bases fitting TRBD1. The sequencing input was PBMCs or a T cell subset sorted from them (not recorded which). The CDR3 protein is CASSQGDRAGFSSDTEAFF. The CDR3 bases are TGTGCCAGCAGCCAAGGAGACAGGGCAGGGTTTTCGTCAGACACTGAAGCTTTCTTT.